The 31 T cell receptor beta chains in this list originate from one sample, sequenced in a study of blood T cell repertoires in COVID-19. TCRdb's table, derived via immunoSEQ multiplex PCR, lists solely in-frame clones and lacks some. The data show tens of thousands of clones, 80% to 90% seen once. What was sequenced was peripheral blood. The source of these receptors is a man aged 55 to 70 with acute or convalescent COVID-19.

CDR3 protein: CASSLSRGTAYEQYF. The CDR3 DNA follows: TGTGCCAGCAGCTTGTCTCGAGGCACGGCCTACGAGCAGTACTTC. The chain employs TRBV11-3 and TRBJ2-7; D not certain. From germline, CDR1 is SGHNT and CDR2 YENEEA. The CDR3 is 15 residues long. The germline V and J ends were trimmed by 3 bases and 2 bases, with 14 bases remaining between them.

J is TRBJ1-6 and V is TRBV13; D might be TRBD1 (6 bases). V was cut by 5 bases and J by 9 bases, with 17 bases left in between. Germline V lookup: CDR1 PRHDT, CDR2 FYEKMQ (reference sequence). The CDR3 is made up of 15 amino acids. CDR3 in DNA: TGTGCCAGCAGCCTAAGGACAGAGGTTGGTTCACCCCTCCACTTT. Residues: CASSLRTEVGSPLHF.

In its sample, this clone was seen once. The chain is built from TRBV6-5 and TRBJ2-7, with a weak D call TRBD2 (6 bases). Deletions cut 9 bases from V and 3 bases from J, with 18 bases between. The germline V gene has CDR1 MNHEY and CDR2 SVGAGI. The CDR3 spans 14 residues. CDR3 loop: CASGIRGTFYEQYF. The CDR3 DNA reads as TGTGCCAGTGGAATCCGAGGGACTTTCTACGAGCAGTACTTC.

The J gene is TRBJ2-5, the V gene TRBV24-1; 13 nucleotides match TRBD2. The V gene's germline CDR1 is KGHDR and CDR2 SFDVKD. After removal of 7 bases from V and 8 bases from J, the junction contained 9 bases not matched to a gene. CDR3 length: 15 amino acids. CDR3 bases: TGTGCCACCAGGGAGACTAGCGGGGGGCGAAGTACCCAGTACTTC. Amino acid sequence: CATRETSGGRSTQYF.

The CDR3 DNA follows: TGTGCCAGCAGTGGGGCCTCATCTATTAATGAAAAACTGTTTTTT. The encoded protein is CASSGASSINEKLFF. This chain joins TRBV2 and TRBJ1-4; no clear D. The V and J ends lost 4 bases and 4 bases respectively, with 13 bases between them. The CDR3 is 15 residues long. Germline CDR1 is SNHLY and CDR2 is FYNNEI.

The chain carries TRBV5-8 and TRBJ2-2; D remains unclear. Per the germline V gene, CDR1 is SGHTS and CDR2 is YDEGEE. V dropped 5 bases and J dropped 5 bases, with 19 bases sitting between them. The length of the CDR3 is 16 residues. Written as DNA, the CDR3 is TGTGCCAGCAGTTTCCTACCGTCCCGTCGGACCGGGGAGCTGTTTTTT. Its translation is CASSFLPSRRTGELFF. The complete variable domain, with remaining parts taken from reference TRBV5-8 and TRBJ2-2, reads EAGVTQSPTHLIKTRGQQATLRCSPISGHTSVYWYQQALGLGLQFLLWYDEGEERNRGNFPPRFSGRQFPNYSSELNVNALELEDSALYLCASSFLPSRRTGELFFGEGSRLTVL.

The chain uses TRBV5-1 and TRBJ1-1; 8 bases fit TRBD1. The germline V gene encodes CDR1 SGHRS and CDR2 YFSETQ. This CDR3 is 17 amino acids long. Trimming removed 5 bases from V and 3 bases from J; junction bases left unmatched: 15. The CDR3 bases are TGCGCCAGCAGTCACCCACCCCCAGGGGGCGAGGACACTGAAGCTTTCTTT. It specifies CASSHPPPGGEDTEAFF.

This chain joins TRBV12-5 and TRBJ2-6; perhaps TRBD1 as D (5 bases). The ends were cut back, 6 bases at V and 3 bases at J, with 9 bases in the middle. The CDR3 is made up of 14 amino acids. CDR1 and CDR2 (germline): LGHNT, FRNRAP. For the CDR3, the DNA is TGTGCTAGTGGCCTCACAGGTGGGGCCAACGTCCTGACTTTC. Its translation: CASGLTGGANVLTF. Full variable domain (remainder filled in from reference TRBV12-5 and TRBJ2-6): DARVTQTPRHKVTEMGQEVTMRCQPILGHNTVFWYRQTMMQGLELLAYFRNRAPLDDSGMPKDRFSAEMPDATLATLKIQPSEPRDSAVYFCASGLTGGANVLTFGAGSRLTVL.

The count of this clone is one. J is TRBJ2-7 and V is TRBV12-3 or TRBV12-4; D is ambiguous. Trimming stripped 5 bases from V and 5 bases from J, with 13 bases between. This CDR3 is 13 amino acids long. CDR3 region: CASSPVDQDEQYF. CDR3 nucleotides: TGTGCCAGCAGTCCCGTCGATCAGGACGAGCAGTACTTC.

V usage is TRBV4-2 and J usage is TRBJ2-3, with D perhaps TRBD2 (7 bases). The V end was cut by 4 bases, the J end by 6 bases, with 17 bases between. This CDR3 is 15 amino acids long. From germline, CDR1 is LGHNA and CDR2 YNFKEQ. The CDR3 DNA sequence: TGTGCCAGCAGCCCCTTGAGGGGGGGGGAGGATACGCAGTATTTT. This encodes CASSPLRGGEDTQYF.

The chain has TRBV6-6 and TRBJ1-2; 8 bases align to TRBD1. CDR3 length: 16 residues. The trim removed 5 bases at V and 7 bases at J, leaving 15 bases unmatched. CDR1 MNHNY and CDR2 SVGAGI come from the germline V gene (reference sequence). CDR3 sequence reads: CASSRQGSGPGGGYTF. The DNA of the CDR3 is TGTGCCAGCAGTCGACAGGGGTCGGGACCGGGGGGTGGCTACACCTTC.

The chain combines TRBV5-6 with TRBJ1-2, with D perhaps TRBD1 (6 bases). V lost 7 bases, J lost 7 bases, and 23 bases lay in between. The CDR3 consists of 15 residues. Per germline, CDR1 SGHDT and CDR2 YYEEEE. The CDR3 here is CASLRTSYREGGYTF. The CDR3 bases are TGTGCCAGCCTAAGAACGAGTTACAGGGAGGGTGGCTACACCTTC.

The gene calls are TRBV5-1 and TRBJ2-7; no clear D gene. Germline-derived CDR1 and CDR2 are SGHRS and YFSETQ. This CDR3 is built from 13 residues. Between the trimmed V and J ends, which lost 0 bases and 0 bases, there was a span of 4 bases. The CDR3 here is CASSLDGSYEQYF. DNA for the CDR3: TGCGCCAGCAGCTTGGACGGCTCCTACGAGCAGTACTTC.

This chain uses TRBV18 with TRBJ2-1; unclear D gene. In germline, CDR1 is KGHSH, CDR2 LQKENI. This CDR3 comprises 16 residues. The germline V and J ends were trimmed by 3 bases and 2 bases, with 14 bases remaining between them. The CDR3 nucleotides read TGTGCCAGCTCACCTCTACCACCTACCACCTACAATGAGCAGTTCTTC. As protein: CASSPLPPTTYNEQFF.

This chain connects TRBV19 to TRBJ1-2, with D possibly matching TRBD1 (6 bases). V lost 6 bases and J lost 4, with 12 bases in between. The length of the CDR3 is 13 residues. Germline CDR1 LNHDA, CDR2 SQIVND (reference sequence). CDR3 nucleotides: TGTGCCAGTAGATCCCCGGACAGCTATGGCTACACCTTC. Protein product: CASRSPDSYGYTF.

The rearrangement uses TRBV7-8 and TRBJ2-1, with a weak D call TRBD2 (6 bases). Trimming removed 3 bases at V and 4 bases at J, with 16 bases between. The CDR3 is 16 residues long. Germline V lookup: CDR1 SGHVS, CDR2 FQNEAQ. CDR3 in DNA: TGTGCCAGCAGCTTGCGGGGTCCCGGAAAATACAATGAGCAGTTCTTC. It encodes CASSLRGPGKYNEQFF.

This clone was seen a single time. The chain uses TRBV29-1 and TRBJ2-3, with D possibly matching TRBD1 (5 bases). V was clipped by 2 bases and J by 3 bases, with 6 bases between them. Germline V gene lookup returns CDR1 SQVTM and CDR2 ANQGSEA. This CDR3 region has 12 residues. The CDR3 DNA reads as TGCAGCGTTGAAACAGGAACAGATACGCAGTATTTT. Translated: CSVETGTDTQYF.

The count of this clone is one. V is TRBV27 and J is TRBJ1-1, with TRBD1 matching 9 bases. V was pared by 2 bases and J by 0 bases, with 4 bases of the junction left unmatched. Germline CDR1 reads MNHEY; CDR2 reads SMNVEV (reference sequence). There are 16 residues in the CDR3. The DNA of the CDR3 is TGTGCCAGCAGTTTACACAGGGGGCTGCTGAACACTGAAGCTTTCTTT. The encoded protein is CASSLHRGLLNTEAFF.

This clone occurred a few times. This chain uses TRBV9 with TRBJ1-1; no clear D. The V end lost 0 bases, the J end lost 3 bases, and 12 bases lay between the germline ends. CDR3 size: 15 residues. Germline V gene sequence: CDR1 SGDLS, CDR2 YYNGEE. In nucleotides, the CDR3 is TGTGCCAGCAGCGTAGGGCAGAATGGCTACACTGAAGCTTTCTTT. It is translated as CASSVGQNGYTEAFF.

The gene calls are TRBV29-1 and TRBJ1-4; 12 bases match TRBD1. This CDR3 spans 16 amino acids. Germline lookup yields CDR1 SQVTM and CDR2 ANQGSEA. With V trimmed by 3 bases and J by 4 bases, 6 bases remained unmatched. In nucleotides, the CDR3 is TGCAGCGTTGACTTAGGGACAGGGGGCGTTAATGAAAAACTGTTTTTT. This sequence encodes CSVDLGTGGVNEKLFF.

V and J are TRBV11-1 and TRBJ1-1; 7 bases are a match to TRBD1. The junction had 7 bases not matched to a gene; V was cut back by 2 bases and J by 1 base. In germline, CDR1 is SGHAT, CDR2 FQDESV (reference sequence). CDR3 length: 16 residues. The CDR3 DNA follows: TGTGCCAGCAGCTTAACTACAGGGGTGCCGAACACTGAAGCTTTCTTT. Its translation is CASSLTTGVPNTEAFF.

The genes are TRBV6-1 and TRBJ1-5; D possibly corresponds to TRBD1 (5 bases). CDR3 length: 13 residues. Germline CDR1 MNHNS, CDR2 SASEGT. Trimming took 3 bases from V and 5 from J, leaving 8 bases between them. The chain's CDR3 is CASSDPGHQPQHF. For the CDR3, the DNA is TGTGCCAGCAGTGACCCAGGGCATCAGCCCCAGCATTTT.

As concerns this clone: Other DNA variants within this sample encode the same CDR3. The V gene is TRBV18, the J gene TRBJ1-1, with D maybe TRBD1 (5 bases). The CDR3 has 14 residues. Per germline, CDR1 KGHSH and CDR2 LQKENI. Trimming shortened V by 6 bases and J by 0 bases, and 11 bases separated the two germline ends. The CDR3 is CASSLQGMNTEAFF. DNA of the CDR3: TGTGCCAGCTCTCTCCAGGGCATGAACACTGAAGCTTTCTTT.

The chain couples TRBV11-2 to TRBJ1-4; weak D call: TRBD1 (6 bases). Germline CDR1 and CDR2: SGHAT and FQNNGV. The CDR3 runs 15 residues. With 5 bases removed from V and 5 bases from J, the gap between germline ends came to 15 bases. CDR3 residues: CASSRGADPNEKLFF. Written as DNA, the CDR3 is TGTGCCAGCAGCCGGGGGGCCGACCCGAATGAAAAACTGTTTTTT.

This clone was counted a few times. The rearrangement uses TRBV30 and TRBJ1-2; maybe TRBD1 (5 bases). The V and J ends lost 5 bases and 0 bases respectively, with 7 bases between them. The CDR3 is 12 amino acids. CDR1 GTSNPN and CDR2 SVGIG come from the germline V gene (reference sequence). The CDR3 DNA reads as TGTGCCTGGGACAGCTCTAACTATGGCTACACCTTC. It encodes CAWDSSNYGYTF.

The chain employs TRBV19 and TRBJ1-2, with 9 bases matching TRBD1. CDR1 LNHDA and CDR2 SQIVND come from the germline V gene (reference sequence). There are 15 residues in the CDR3. Trimming removed 5 bases from V and 8 bases from J; junction bases left unmatched: 12. The CDR3: CASSLLRGQGIGYTF. The CDR3 nucleotides read TGTGCCAGTAGTCTCTTACGTGGACAGGGGATAGGCTACACCTTC.

This clone was recorded once. This chain connects TRBV2 to TRBJ1-2; weak D call: TRBD1 (5 bases). V shed 2 bases and J shed 12 bases, with 19 bases lying between them. The germline V gene encodes CDR1 SNHLY and CDR2 FYNNEI. This CDR3 is built from 14 residues. CDR3 in DNA: TGTGCCAGCAGTGAATCGGGGGGAATTAGTAGAAACACCTTC. It specifies CASSESGGISRNTF.

V gene TRBV5-6 combines with J gene TRBJ1-3, with D unclear. V gave up 4 bases and J gave up 3 bases, with 5 bases separating them. This CDR3 spans 12 amino acids. Per germline, CDR1 SGHDT and CDR2 YYEEEE. The CDR3 coding sequence is TGTGCCAGCAGCCTCAGTGGAAACACCATATATTTT. It codes for CASSLSGNTIYF.

This clone was counted once. The J gene is TRBJ1-3, the V gene TRBV4-1, with TRBD1 matching over 8 bases. Looked up from germline, CDR1 is MGHRA and CDR2 is YSYEKL. V was clipped by 4 bases and J by 3 bases; unmatched bases: 5. The CDR3 has 15 amino acids. The CDR3 reads CASSPQDRVGNTIYF. In DNA form, the CDR3 reads TGCGCCAGCAGCCCTCAGGACAGGGTTGGAAACACCATATATTTT.

The chain joins TRBV23-1 to TRBJ1-2; maybe TRBD1 (6 bases). TRBV23-1 is noted as an ORF with a role that remains uncertain. CDR3 length equals 16 residues. V lost 6 bases and J lost 1, with 18 bases in between. The CDR3 spells CASRQNQDRLNYGYTF. CDR3 DNA sequence: TGCGCCAGCAGGCAGAATCAGGACAGACTTAACTATGGCTACACCTTC.

J is TRBJ1-5 and V is TRBV20-1, with 8 bases aligning to TRBD1. Looked up from germline, CDR1 is DFQATT and CDR2 is SNEGSKA (reference sequence). The junction had 9 bases not matched to a gene; V was cut back by 3 bases and J by 8 bases. This CDR3 is built from 14 residues. The CDR3 bases are TGCAGTGCTAGTTCGGACAGGGTCTTAGAGCCCCAGCATTTT. Its protein product is CSASSDRVLEPQHF.